Below are 24 T cell receptor beta chains sequenced from a single sample in a study of T cells expressing NK-cell markers. Following a re-call of the 5' RACE reads, TCRdb has one entry per CDR3 protein and lacks DNA. This listing includes around 260,000 distinct CDR3 sequences. What was sequenced was blood T cells: a sorted CD56 or NKG2C T cell subset, CD4+ or CD8+ T cells, or bulk PBMC T cells (not recorded which). All receptors derive from a woman between 18 and 70 years old in good health.

The rearrangement uses TRBV9 and TRBJ1-6; the D gene TCRdb calls, TRBD1, cannot be checked with no DNA. The germline CDR1 and CDR2 sequences are SGDLS and YYNGEE. The CDR3 totals 15 residues. The CDR3 spells CASTPLGSYNSPLHF.

V and J are TRBV24-1 and TRBJ2-3; as DNA is missing, the TRBD1 call by TCRdb cannot be tested. The CDR3 extends over 15 amino acids. Germline V gene sequence: CDR1 KGHDR, CDR2 SFDVKD. CDR3 region: CATSDPSRVGDTQYF.

The rearrangement uses TRBV20-1 and TRBJ2-7; TCRdb outputs TRBD2, but without DNA this stays unchecked. This CDR3 comprises 13 residues. Germline V lookup: CDR1 DFQATT, CDR2 SNEGSKA (reference sequence). The chain's CDR3 is CSAVGGGISEQYF.

CDR3 sequence: CASSQGTGRTEAFF. V gene TRBV14 combines with J gene TRBJ1-1; absent DNA, TCRdb's TRBD1 call cannot be checked. This CDR3 has 14 amino acids. Germline V CDR1 and CDR2: SGHDN, FVKESK.

The chain carries TRBV7-2 and TRBJ2-7; TCRdb designates TRBD2, a call that cannot be tested without DNA. The CDR3 contains 15 residues. Germline V gene lookup returns CDR1 SGHTA and CDR2 FQGNSA. This chain's CDR3 is CASSLSLSGSYEQYF.

This chain connects TRBV6-5 to TRBJ1-2. In germline, CDR1 is MNHEY, CDR2 SVGAGI. This CDR3 comprises 13 residues. This chain's CDR3 is CASSYGEGYGYTF.

The V call is TRBV18, the J call TRBJ2-2; TCRdb lists TRBD2, though no DNA is available to test this call. Germline-derived CDR1 and CDR2 are KGHSH and LQKENI. The CDR3 is 17 amino acids. The chain's CDR3 is CASSPRMAGTNTGELFF.

The J gene is TRBJ2-3, the V gene TRBV5-5; without DNA, the TCRdb call of TRBD1 cannot be checked. Germline CDR1 SGHKS, CDR2 YYEKEE (reference sequence). The CDR3 sequence is 15 residues long. CDR3: CASSLDPGTTDTQYF. The whole variable domain, remainder taken from reference TRBV5-5 and TRBJ2-3, is DAGVTQSPTHLIKTRGQQVTLRCSPISGHKSVSWYQQVLGQGPQFIFQYYEKEERGRGNFPDRFSARQFPNYSSELNVNALLLGDSALYLCASSLDPGTTDTQYFGPGTRLTVL.

The chain combines TRBV12-3 or TRBV12-4 with TRBJ2-2. The CDR3 contains 15 residues. The chain's CDR3 is CASRHLQQPGGELFF.

The chain links TRBV7-2 to TRBJ2-5; TCRdb selects TRBD1, and the lack of DNA leaves this call unchecked. Germline values: CDR1 SGHTA, CDR2 FQGNSA. CDR3 length equals 14 residues. Here the CDR3 reads CASSFGALQETQYF.

This rearrangement joins TRBV30 to TRBJ1-1; TCRdb reports TRBD1, a call that lacks DNA to check it against. The CDR3 totals 14 residues. In germline, CDR1 is GTSNPN, CDR2 SVGIG (reference sequence). The CDR3: CAWTSTPGSTEAFF.

The chain couples TRBV3-1 to TRBJ1-2; checking the TCRdb D call of TRBD1 is not possible without DNA. CDR1 is LGHDT, CDR2 YNNKEL, per germline (reference sequence). This CDR3 spans 13 amino acids. CDR3 protein: CASSRSGAPGYTF.

The chain joins TRBV11-2 to TRBJ1-6; the D gene TCRdb calls, TRBD1, cannot be checked with no DNA. The CDR3 sequence is 16 residues long. Germline V gene lookup returns CDR1 SGHAT and CDR2 FQNNGV. The CDR3 region is CASSPRDRGLNSPLHF. Full variable domain (missing parts from reference TRBV11-2 and TRBJ1-6): EAGVAQSPRYKIIEKRQSVAFWCNPISGHATLYWYQQILGQGPKLLIQFQNNGVVDDSQLPKDRFSAERLKGVDSTLKIQPAKLEDSAVYLCASSPRDRGLNSPLHFGNGTRLTVT.

This chain connects TRBV29-1 to TRBJ2-7; TCRdb designates TRBD2, a call that cannot be tested without DNA. In germline, CDR1 is SQVTM, CDR2 ANQGSEA. The CDR3 extends over 13 amino acids. The CDR3 loop reads CSVAGGVSYEQYF.

The J gene is TRBJ2-3, the V gene TRBV29-1; TCRdb designates TRBD1, a call that cannot be tested without DNA. Germline V gene sequence: CDR1 SQVTM, CDR2 ANQGSEA. The CDR3 is 14 amino acids. CDR3 sequence: CSGDVGASTDTQYF.

The genes are TRBV6-1 and TRBJ2-3; TCRdb indicates TRBD2, and absent DNA this call remains unverified. Germline lookup yields CDR1 MNHNS and CDR2 SASEGT. The CDR3 contains 16 residues. The CDR3 here is CASSPRLAGTTDTQYF.

The chain uses TRBV9 and TRBJ2-5. Germline V CDR1 and CDR2: SGDLS, YYNGEE. This CDR3 has 13 amino acids. CDR3 in amino acids: CASSVAGLETQYF.

The chain combines TRBV29-1 with TRBJ2-3; absent DNA, TCRdb's TRBD2 call cannot be checked. The CDR3 sequence is 16 residues long. The V gene's germline CDR1 is SQVTM and CDR2 ANQGSEA. This CDR3 is CSAGTSGRAGTDTQYF.

The chain links TRBV11-1 to TRBJ1-6; checking the TCRdb D call of TRBD1 is not possible without DNA. Germline assignment: CDR1 SGHAT and CDR2 FQDESV (reference sequence). The CDR3 consists of 14 residues. CDR3 residues: CASSYRGNNSPLHF.

The chain has TRBV5-5 and TRBJ1-6; lacking DNA, the TRBD1 call made by TCRdb goes unchecked. The CDR3 runs to 17 residues. Germline CDR1 reads SGHKS; CDR2 reads YYEKEE (reference sequence). CDR3: CASSSTGEGSYNSPLHF. The complete variable domain, with remaining parts taken from reference TRBV5-5 and TRBJ1-6, reads DAGVTQSPTHLIKTRGQQVTLRCSPISGHKSVSWYQQVLGQGPQFIFQYYEKEERGRGNFPDRFSARQFPNYSSELNVNALLLGDSALYLCASSSTGEGSYNSPLHFGNGTRLTVT.

The chain is built from TRBV11-1 and TRBJ2-1; TCRdb names TRBD2, which stays unverified in the absence of DNA. The germline gives CDR1 SGHAT, CDR2 FQDESV (reference sequence). The CDR3 loop spans 19 amino acids. The CDR3 spells CASSFVGQPSGRALNEQFF.

The rearrangement joins TRBV7-9 to TRBJ1-6. The CDR3 is made up of 13 amino acids. Germline V gene data show CDR1 as SEHNR and CDR2 as FQNEAQ (reference sequence). CDR3 in amino acids: CASTIDPNSPLHF.

This chain links TRBV5-1 with TRBJ2-7; TCRdb selects TRBD1, and the lack of DNA leaves this call unchecked. Looked up from germline, CDR1 is SGHRS and CDR2 is YFSETQ. CDR3 length: 14 residues. The CDR3 reads CASSWGGMTYEQYF.

V gene TRBV6-2 or TRBV6-3 combines with J gene TRBJ2-1. This CDR3 has 15 amino acids. CDR1 and CDR2 from the germline V gene are MNHEY and SVGEGT. The CDR3 reads CASSYSIGTTNEQFF.